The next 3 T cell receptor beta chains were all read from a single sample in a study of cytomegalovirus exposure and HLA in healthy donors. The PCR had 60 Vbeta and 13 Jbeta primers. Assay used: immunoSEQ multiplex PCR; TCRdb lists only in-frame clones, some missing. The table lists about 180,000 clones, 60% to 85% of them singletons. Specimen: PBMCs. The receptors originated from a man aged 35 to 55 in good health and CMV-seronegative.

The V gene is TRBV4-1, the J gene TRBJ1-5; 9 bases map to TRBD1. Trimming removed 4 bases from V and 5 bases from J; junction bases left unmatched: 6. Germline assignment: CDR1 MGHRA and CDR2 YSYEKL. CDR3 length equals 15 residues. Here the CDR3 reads CASSLEGQGYQPQHF. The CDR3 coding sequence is TGCGCCAGCAGCCTGGAGGGACAGGGCTATCAGCCCCAGCATTTT.

CDR3 bases: TGCGCCAGCAGCCGAGATGCCTTCGGCACCGGGGAGCTGTTTTTT. The encoded protein is CASSRDAFGTGELFF. The chain couples TRBV4-3 to TRBJ2-2, with D uncertain. The CDR3 length is 15 residues. Trimming left V 4 bases short and J 4 bases short, with 13 bases between. Germline V gene sequence: CDR1 LGHNA, CDR2 YSLEER.

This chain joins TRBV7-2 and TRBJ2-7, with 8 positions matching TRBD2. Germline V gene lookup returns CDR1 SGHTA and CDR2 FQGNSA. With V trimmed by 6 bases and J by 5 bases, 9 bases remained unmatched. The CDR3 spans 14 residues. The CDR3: CASSIGGGRNEQYF. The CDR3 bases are TGTGCCAGCAGTATTGGCGGGGGGCGGAACGAGCAGTACTTC.